The clone carrying this T cell receptor beta chain has a count of ten or more. Its antigen is still unknown. TCRdb re-derived calls from the 5' RACE reads in MiXCR, one entry per CDR3 protein. The sample includes 420,000 or so distinct CDR3 sequences, around a sixth of them seen just once. This sample is part of a study of identical twins. Study-wide findings and caveats: Cross-sectional statistics underpinned the conclusions; the same donors were not followed. A lower insertion count was a feature of abundant cord blood beta clonotypes, with no such feature in memory repertoires.

Trimming pared 4 bases from V and 5 bases from J, leaving 14 bases between. The length of the CDR3 is 13 residues. Germline loops: CDR1 SQVTM, CDR2 ANQGSEA. This sequence originates from a man aged 50 to 60 in good health. The sample comprised naive T cells sorted from blood. The chain is built from TRBV29-1 and TRBJ2-5; D possibly matches TRBD1 or TRBD2 (5 bases each). The CDR3 reads CSVGGRLVETQYF. CDR3 nucleotides: TGCAGCGTTGGGGGACGGTTGGTCGAGACCCAGTACTTC.